Each of the 27 T cell receptor beta chains below was sequenced from the same sample in a study of blood T cell repertoires in COVID-19. The repertoire was sequenced with immunoSEQ multiplex PCR; TCRdb's copy has only in-frame clones and lacks some. The sample lists 72,000 or so clones; approximately 89% were seen once. The sample was peripheral blood. The receptors were sampled from a woman aged 55-69 years with acute or convalescent COVID-19.

This chain uses TRBV5-8 with TRBJ1-4; TRBD1 is a possible D gene (6 bases). Germline-derived CDR1 and CDR2 are SGHTS and YDEGEE. Trimming removed 4 bases from V and 4 bases from J, with 14 bases in between. The CDR3 runs 15 residues. The CDR3, as DNA: TGTGCCAGCAGCGTATCGGGGGGCTTTAATGAAAAACTGTTTTTT. Translation: CASSVSGGFNEKLFF.

The chain recombines TRBV7-9 with TRBJ1-6; D uncertain. Trimming left V 1 base short and J 0 bases short, with 4 bases between. The CDR3 is 15 residues long. Looked up from germline, CDR1 is SEHNR and CDR2 is FQNEAQ (reference sequence). The CDR3 is CASSLVSSYNSPLHF. DNA for the CDR3: TGTGCCAGCAGCTTAGTGAGCTCCTATAATTCACCCCTCCACTTT.

V is TRBV5-1 and J is TRBJ2-3; perhaps TRBD1 as D (6 bases). In germline, CDR1 is SGHRS, CDR2 YFSETQ. CDR3 length: 14 amino acids. V was shortened by 1 base and J by 5 bases, with 11 bases between the two germline ends. CDR3: CASSLMRGRDTQYF. In DNA, the CDR3 is TGCGCCAGCAGCTTGATGAGGGGGAGAGATACGCAGTATTTT.

This rearrangement joins TRBV4-1 to TRBJ2-7, with D perhaps TRBD2 (5 bases). The CDR3 runs to 14 residues. Trimming shortened V by 0 bases and J by 9 bases, and 15 bases separated the two germline ends. CDR1 MGHRA and CDR2 YSYEKL come from the germline V gene. CDR3 nucleotide sequence: TGCGCCAGCAGCCAAGATAGGGCCCCGGCGGGGCAGTACTTC. Its protein product is CASSQDRAPAGQYF.

The chain carries TRBV9 and TRBJ2-1; 7 bases fit TRBD2. There are 17 residues in the CDR3. The V gene's germline CDR1 is SGDLS and CDR2 YYNGEE. V shed 0 bases and J 3 bases; nucleotides not matched to a gene: 9. The DNA for the CDR3 is TGTGCCAGCAGCGTAGCTTGGGGATCGGGGGGCTACAATGAGCAGTTCTTC. Translated, it gives CASSVAWGSGGYNEQFF.

V is TRBV6-5 and J is TRBJ2-1; 7 bases fit TRBD1. This CDR3 comprises 15 residues. J lost 3 bases, V lost 5 bases, and 7 bases had no gene match. In germline, CDR1 is MNHEY, CDR2 SVGAGI. The DNA for the CDR3 is TGTGCCAGCAGTCTAGACAGGGTGGACTACAATGAGCAGTTCTTC. It codes for CASSLDRVDYNEQFF.

This chain connects TRBV5-4 to TRBJ2-3; D not certain. The CDR3 runs 14 residues. Germline V gene lookup returns CDR1 SGHNT and CDR2 YYREEE (reference sequence). V dropped 0 bases and J dropped 2 bases, with 7 bases sitting between them. For the CDR3, the DNA is TGTGCCAGCAGCTTGGAACAGAACACAGATACGCAGTATTTT. The encoded protein is CASSLEQNTDTQYF.

This clone has a single count. The CDR3 DNA follows: TGTGCCAGCAGCCAAGATCTTGCGGGGGGCACAGATACGCAGTATTTT. Translated, it gives CASSQDLAGGTDTQYF. The rearrangement uses TRBV3-1 (or the pseudogene TRBV3-2) and TRBJ2-3; 7 bases line up with TRBD2. J lost 1 base, V lost 0 bases, and 4 bases had no gene match. The CDR3 totals 16 residues. Germline V lookup: CDR1 LGHDT, CDR2 YNNKEL (reference sequence).

This clone came up once. The chain is built from TRBV7-6 and TRBJ1-1; a possible D gene is TRBD1 (6 bases). The germline V gene encodes CDR1 SGHVS and CDR2 FNYEAQ. CDR3 length equals 16 residues. V lost 1 base to trimming and J lost 1 base, with 13 bases between them. CDR3 sequence reads: CASSLGWGGGNTEAFF. Here the CDR3 DNA reads TGTGCCAGCAGCTTAGGATGGGGAGGGGGGAACACTGAAGCTTTCTTT.

With regard to this clone: Other DNA variants within this sample encode the same CDR3. The V and J genes are TRBV3-1 (or the pseudogene TRBV3-2) and TRBJ1-5; D is unresolved. The CDR3 is 14 residues long. Germline values: CDR1 LGHDT, CDR2 YNNKEL (reference sequence). The V end was cut by 0 bases, the J end by 0 bases, with 3 bases between. DNA of the CDR3: TGTGCCAGCAGCCAAGATCATAGCAATCAGCCCCAGCATTTT. It specifies CASSQDHSNQPQHF.

The CDR3 bases are TGTGCCAGCTCACCACAACAGCTCGGAGGGAACACTGAAGCTTTCTTT. Translation gives CASSPQQLGGNTEAFF. The chain is built from TRBV18 and TRBJ1-1; no clear D gene. The V gene lost 1 base and the J gene lost 1 base, with 13 bases spanning the gap. The CDR3 loop spans 16 amino acids. Germline loops: CDR1 KGHSH, CDR2 LQKENI.

The chain couples TRBV9 to TRBJ2-2; no clear D gene. V was pared by 0 bases and J by 7 bases, with 4 bases between. The CDR3 runs 12 residues. Germline values: CDR1 SGDLS, CDR2 YYNGEE. The CDR3 spells CASSVDSGELFF. CDR3 coding DNA: TGTGCCAGCAGCGTAGATAGCGGGGAGCTGTTTTTT.

This clone was detected a few times. V is TRBV9 and J is TRBJ2-7; TRBD1 aligns across 11 bases. Germline loops: CDR1 SGDLS, CDR2 YYNGEE. V dropped 0 bases and J dropped 4; count of bases not matched to a gene: 3. There are 15 residues in the CDR3. This CDR3 reads CASSVGDRGTYEQYF. CDR3 DNA sequence: TGTGCCAGCAGCGTAGGGGACAGGGGGACTTACGAGCAGTACTTC.

The chain uses TRBV5-1 and TRBJ2-7, with TRBD1 matching over 7 bases. This CDR3 is 15 amino acids long. Germline lookup yields CDR1 SGHRS and CDR2 YFSETQ. V gave up 4 bases and J gave up 0 bases; unmatched junction bases: 7. This chain's CDR3 is CASSIWTGSSYEQYF. In DNA form, the CDR3 reads TGCGCCAGCAGCATCTGGACAGGTAGCTCCTACGAGCAGTACTTC. The whole variable domain, remainder taken from reference TRBV5-1 and TRBJ2-7, is KAGVTQTPRYLIKTRGQQVTLSCSPISGHRSVSWYQQTPGQGLQFLFEYFSETQRNKGNFPGRFSGRQFSNSRSEMNVSTLELGDSALYLCASSIWTGSSYEQYFGPGTRLTVT.

The CDR3 coding sequence is TGTGCCAGCAGTTTCCGCGGGGGGAGGAATGAGCAGTTCTTC. It codes for CASSFRGGRNEQFF. J is TRBJ2-1 and V is TRBV28; 8 nucleotides align to TRBD2. The CDR3 contains 14 residues. Germline values: CDR1 MDHEN, CDR2 SYDVKM. After removal of 3 bases from V and 7 bases from J, the junction contained 5 bases not matched to a gene.

This clone showed up just a few times. The chain couples TRBV6-2 or TRBV6-3 to TRBJ2-1, with TRBD2 as a possible D gene (5 bases). The CDR3 runs to 13 residues. V was pared by 0 bases and J by 6 bases, with 6 bases between. The germline CDR1 and CDR2 sequences are MNHEY and SVGEGT. CDR3 amino acids: CASSYSTINEQFF. In DNA form, the CDR3 reads TGTGCCAGCAGTTACTCGACTATCAATGAGCAGTTCTTC.

V and J are TRBV20-1 and TRBJ1-4, with 7 bases that match TRBD1. Per the germline V gene, CDR1 is DFQATT and CDR2 is SNEGSKA (reference sequence). The CDR3 is 16 amino acids. The V segment lost 3 bases and the J segment 7 bases; nucleotides outside the gene matches: 14. The CDR3 sequence: CSASDREWDWGEKLFF. The CDR3 DNA sequence: TGCAGTGCTAGTGACAGGGAATGGGATTGGGGTGAAAAACTGTTTTTT.

The rearrangement joins TRBV27 to TRBJ2-5; D possibly corresponds to TRBD2 (5 bases). There are 16 residues in the CDR3. Trimming pared 7 bases from V and 4 bases from J, leaving 22 bases between. CDR1 and CDR2 (germline): MNHEY, SMNVEV (reference sequence). This chain's CDR3 is CASKVLGSLGGETQYF. CDR3 bases: TGTGCCAGCAAAGTTTTGGGGAGTTTAGGCGGAGAGACCCAGTACTTC.

The rearrangement links TRBV5-1 to TRBJ1-2; 8 bases line up with TRBD1. Germline values: CDR1 SGHRS, CDR2 YFSETQ. The CDR3 loop spans 14 amino acids. The V gene end was trimmed by 4 bases and the J gene end by 9 bases; junction bases not matched to a gene: 11. The chain's CDR3 is CASSPNGRTGSYTF. In DNA, the CDR3 is TGCGCCAGCAGCCCAAACGGACGGACAGGGAGCTACACCTTC.

The rearrangement uses TRBV4-1 and TRBJ2-7; 7 bases are a match to TRBD2. Germline CDR1 MGHRA, CDR2 YSYEKL. The CDR3 has 16 amino acids. J gave up 4 bases and V 3 bases, and 12 bases lay outside the gene matches. The CDR3 region has the DNA TGCGCCAGCAGCCAGGCGCCGGGGCTAGCGGAATACGAGCAGTACTTC. Translation: CASSQAPGLAEYEQYF.

V is TRBV9 and J is TRBJ2-2; possible D gene TRBD2, 6 bases. The V gene's germline CDR1 is SGDLS and CDR2 YYNGEE. The CDR3 extends over 14 amino acids. Trimming took 2 bases from V and 4 from J, leaving 9 bases between them. In nucleotides, the CDR3 is TGTGCCAGCAGCGTGGAGACTAGCACCGGGGAGCTGTTTTTT. It encodes CASSVETSTGELFF.

The chain uses TRBV5-1 and TRBJ2-3; 9 nucleotides agree with TRBD1. This CDR3 spans 15 amino acids. Germline CDR1 SGHRS, CDR2 YFSETQ. V gave up 4 bases and J gave up 4 bases; unmatched junction bases: 7. Here the CDR3 reads CASSMGQGGADTQYF. DNA for the CDR3: TGCGCCAGCAGCATGGGACAGGGTGGCGCAGATACGCAGTATTTT.

The rearrangement uses TRBV7-8 and TRBJ2-3; perhaps TRBD2 as D (7 bases). Germline V gene sequence: CDR1 SGHVS, CDR2 FQNEAQ. V gave up 1 base and J gave up 6 bases, with 23 bases separating them. This CDR3 has 18 residues. The CDR3 sequence: CASSLGGAAGATWDTQYF. CDR3 bases: TGTGCCAGCAGCTTAGGGGGGGCCGCGGGGGCAACATGGGATACGCAGTATTTT. Looking up the rest from reference TRBV7-8 and TRBJ2-3 gives the full variable domain: GAGVSQSPRYKVAKRGQDVALRCDPISGHVSLFWYQQALGQGPEFLTYFQNEAQLDKSGLPSDRFFAERPEGSVSTLKIQRTQQEDSAVYLCASSLGGAAGATWDTQYFGPGTRLTVL.

The rearrangement links TRBV7-6 to TRBJ1-1; D gene ambiguous. There are 13 residues in the CDR3. V lost 3 bases and J 1 base, leaving 6 bases between the germline ends. Germline loops: CDR1 SGHVS, CDR2 FNYEAQ. The CDR3 protein is CASSLTGNTEAFF. Here the CDR3 DNA reads TGTGCCAGCAGCTTGACTGGGAACACTGAAGCTTTCTTT.

This chain joins TRBV2 and TRBJ2-1; no firm D call. V shed 2 bases and J shed 7 bases, with 6 bases lying between them. The CDR3 is made up of 12 amino acids. Germline V CDR1 and CDR2: SNHLY, FYNNEI. The CDR3 loop is CASSELENEQFF. DNA for the CDR3: TGTGCCAGCAGTGAACTTGAGAATGAGCAGTTCTTC.

This chain connects TRBV6-5 to TRBJ2-7; D remains unclear. There are 12 residues in the CDR3. V lost 7 bases and J 0 bases, leaving 7 bases between the germline ends. Germline lookup yields CDR1 MNHEY and CDR2 SVGAGI. The chain's CDR3 is CASIASSYEQYF. The CDR3 DNA follows: TGTGCCAGCATCGCGAGCTCCTACGAGCAGTACTTC.

The rearrangement links TRBV7-9 to TRBJ1-3, with 8 bases lining up with TRBD1. V dropped 10 bases and J dropped 4; count of bases not matched to a gene: 12. Germline V gene sequence: CDR1 SEHNR, CDR2 FQNEAQ (reference sequence). This CDR3 is built from 15 residues. In DNA, the CDR3 is TGTGCCACCGATAAAAGACAGGGGTCAGGAAACACCATATATTTT. The encoded protein is CATDKRQGSGNTIYF.